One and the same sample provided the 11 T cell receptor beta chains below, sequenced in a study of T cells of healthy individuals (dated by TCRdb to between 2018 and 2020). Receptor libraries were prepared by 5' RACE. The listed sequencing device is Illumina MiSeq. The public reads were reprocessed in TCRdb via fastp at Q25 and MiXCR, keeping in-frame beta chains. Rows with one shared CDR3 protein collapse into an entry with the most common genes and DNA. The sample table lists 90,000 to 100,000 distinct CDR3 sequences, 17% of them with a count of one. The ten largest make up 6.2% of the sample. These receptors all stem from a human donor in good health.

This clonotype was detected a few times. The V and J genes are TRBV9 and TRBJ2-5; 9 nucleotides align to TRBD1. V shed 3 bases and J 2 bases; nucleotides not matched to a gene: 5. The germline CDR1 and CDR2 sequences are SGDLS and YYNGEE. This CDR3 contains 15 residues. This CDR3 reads CASSGGTGRQETQYF. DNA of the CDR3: TGTGCCAGCAGCGGCGGGACAGGGAGGCAAGAGACCCAGTACTTC.

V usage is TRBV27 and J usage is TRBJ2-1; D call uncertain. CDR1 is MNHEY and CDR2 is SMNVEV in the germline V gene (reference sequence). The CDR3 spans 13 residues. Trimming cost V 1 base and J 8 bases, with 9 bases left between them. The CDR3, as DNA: TGTGCCAGCAGTTTATACGTCCGAGATGAGCAGTTCTTC. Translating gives CASSLYVRDEQFF.

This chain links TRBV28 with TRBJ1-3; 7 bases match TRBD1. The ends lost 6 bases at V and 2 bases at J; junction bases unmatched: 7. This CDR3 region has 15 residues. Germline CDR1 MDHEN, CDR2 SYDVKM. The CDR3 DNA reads TGTGCCAGCAGCCGCCCCGGGACAGCTGGAAACACCATATATTTT. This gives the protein CASSRPGTAGNTIYF.

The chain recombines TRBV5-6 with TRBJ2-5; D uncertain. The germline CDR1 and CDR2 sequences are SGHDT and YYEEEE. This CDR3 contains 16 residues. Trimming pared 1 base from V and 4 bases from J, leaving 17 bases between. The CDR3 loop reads CASSLNPGSARETQYF. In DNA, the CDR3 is TGTGCCAGCAGCTTGAATCCTGGTTCGGCGAGAGAGACCCAGTACTTC.

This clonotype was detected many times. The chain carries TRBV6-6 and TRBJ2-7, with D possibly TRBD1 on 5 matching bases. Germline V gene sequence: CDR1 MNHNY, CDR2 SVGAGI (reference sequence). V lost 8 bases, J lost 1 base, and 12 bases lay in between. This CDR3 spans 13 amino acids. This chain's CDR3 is CASGNRLSYEQYF. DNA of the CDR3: TGTGCCAGCGGAAACAGGCTTTCCTACGAGCAGTACTTC.

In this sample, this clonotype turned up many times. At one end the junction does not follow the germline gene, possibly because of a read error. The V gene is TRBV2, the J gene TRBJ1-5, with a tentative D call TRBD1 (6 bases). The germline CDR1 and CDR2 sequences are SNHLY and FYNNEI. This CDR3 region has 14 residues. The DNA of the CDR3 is TGTGCCAGCAGGGAAGGCAGGGGCGATGAATCCCAGCATTTT. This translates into CASREGRGDESQHF.

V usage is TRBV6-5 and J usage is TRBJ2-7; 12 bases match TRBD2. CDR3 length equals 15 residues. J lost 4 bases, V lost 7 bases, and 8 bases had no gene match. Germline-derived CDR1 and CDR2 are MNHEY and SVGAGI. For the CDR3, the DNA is TGTGCCAGCACCATTGGACTAGCGGGAAGGTACGAGCAGTACTTC. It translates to CASTIGLAGRYEQYF.

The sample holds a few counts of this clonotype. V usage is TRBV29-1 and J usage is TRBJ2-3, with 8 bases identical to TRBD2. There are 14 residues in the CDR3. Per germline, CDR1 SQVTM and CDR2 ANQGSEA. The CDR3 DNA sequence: TGCAGTGTCGAAGCGGGAGTTAGCACAGATACGCAGTATTTT. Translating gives CSVEAGVSTDTQYF.

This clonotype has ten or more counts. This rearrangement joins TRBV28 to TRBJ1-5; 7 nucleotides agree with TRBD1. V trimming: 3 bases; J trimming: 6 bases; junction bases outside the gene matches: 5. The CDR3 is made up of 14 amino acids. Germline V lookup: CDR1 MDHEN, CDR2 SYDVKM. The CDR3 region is CASSLGSGGQPQHF. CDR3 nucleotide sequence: TGTGCCAGCAGTTTGGGCTCAGGGGGTCAGCCCCAGCATTTT.

CDR3 sequence reads: CSAIPGQPYGYTF. CDR3 DNA sequence: TGCAGTGCTATCCCGGGACAGCCCTATGGCTACACCTTC. The chain links TRBV20-1 to TRBJ1-2; TRBD1 agrees at 7 bases. Germline CDR1 is DFQATT and CDR2 is SNEGSKA (reference sequence). The length of the CDR3 is 13 residues. Trimming at V came to 4 bases and at J to 4 bases, leaving 6 bases not matched to a gene.

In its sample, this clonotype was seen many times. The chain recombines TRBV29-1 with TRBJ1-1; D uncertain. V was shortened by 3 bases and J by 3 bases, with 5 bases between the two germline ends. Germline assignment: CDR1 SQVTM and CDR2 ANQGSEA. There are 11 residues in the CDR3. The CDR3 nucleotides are TGCAGCGTTGACCAGGACACTGAAGCTTTCTTT. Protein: CSVDQDTEAFF.